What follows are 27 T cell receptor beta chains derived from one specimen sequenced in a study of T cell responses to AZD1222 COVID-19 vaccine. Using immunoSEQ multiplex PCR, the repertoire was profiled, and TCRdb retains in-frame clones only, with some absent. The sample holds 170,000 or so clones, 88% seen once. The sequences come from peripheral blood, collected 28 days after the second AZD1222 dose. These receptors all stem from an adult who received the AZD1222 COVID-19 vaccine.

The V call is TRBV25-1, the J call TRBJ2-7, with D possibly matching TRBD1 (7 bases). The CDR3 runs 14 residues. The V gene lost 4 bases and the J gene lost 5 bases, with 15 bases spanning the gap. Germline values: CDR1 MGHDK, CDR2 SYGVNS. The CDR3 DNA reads TGTGCCAGCAGTGCCTCGACAGGGACTCACGAGCAGTACTTC. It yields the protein CASSASTGTHEQYF.

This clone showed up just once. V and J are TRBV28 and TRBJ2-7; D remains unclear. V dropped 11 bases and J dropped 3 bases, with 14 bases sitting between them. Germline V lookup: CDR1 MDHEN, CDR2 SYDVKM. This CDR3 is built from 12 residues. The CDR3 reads CASTGRLYEQYF. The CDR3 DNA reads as TGTGCCTCTACCGGACGACTCTACGAGCAGTACTTC.

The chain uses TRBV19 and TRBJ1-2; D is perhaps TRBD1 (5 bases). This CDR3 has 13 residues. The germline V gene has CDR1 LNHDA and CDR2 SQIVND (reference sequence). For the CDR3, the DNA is TGTCTGGAATCCTCGGGGGCTAACTATGGCTACACCTTC. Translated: CLESSGANYGYTF. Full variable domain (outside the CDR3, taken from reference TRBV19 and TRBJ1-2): DGGITQSPKYLFRKEGQNVTLSCEQNLNHDAMYWYRQDPGQGLRLIYYSQIVNDFQKGDIAEGYSVSREKKESFPLTVTSAQKNPTAFYLCLESSGANYGYTFGSGTRLTVV.

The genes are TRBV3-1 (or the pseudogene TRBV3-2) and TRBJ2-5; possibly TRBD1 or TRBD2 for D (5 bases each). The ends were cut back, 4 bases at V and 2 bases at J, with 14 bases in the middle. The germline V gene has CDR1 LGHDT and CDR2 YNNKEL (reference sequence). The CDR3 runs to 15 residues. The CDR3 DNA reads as TGTGCCAGCAGCCCGACCGGGACGGATCAAGAGACCCAGTACTTC. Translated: CASSPTGTDQETQYF.

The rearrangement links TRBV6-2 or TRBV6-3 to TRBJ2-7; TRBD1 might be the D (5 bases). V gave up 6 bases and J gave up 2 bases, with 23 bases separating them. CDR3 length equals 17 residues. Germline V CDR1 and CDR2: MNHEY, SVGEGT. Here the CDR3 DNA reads TGTGCCAGCAGCCCCCCCGCTCCAGGGTTAAGGACCTACGAGCAGTACTTC. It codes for CASSPPAPGLRTYEQYF.

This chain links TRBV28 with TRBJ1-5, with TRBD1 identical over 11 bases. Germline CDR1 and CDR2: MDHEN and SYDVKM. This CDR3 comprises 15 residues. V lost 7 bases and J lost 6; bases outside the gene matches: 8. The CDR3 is CASNTGQGAGQPQHF. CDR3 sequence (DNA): TGTGCCAGCAACACTGGACAGGGGGCTGGTCAGCCCCAGCATTTT.

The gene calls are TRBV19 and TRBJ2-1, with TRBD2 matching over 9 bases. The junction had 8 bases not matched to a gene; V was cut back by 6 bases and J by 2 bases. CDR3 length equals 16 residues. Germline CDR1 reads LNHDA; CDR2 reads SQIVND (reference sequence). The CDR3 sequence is CASRSSGGRTYNEQFF. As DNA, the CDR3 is TGTGCCAGTAGGTCGAGCGGGGGGCGGACCTACAATGAGCAGTTCTTC.

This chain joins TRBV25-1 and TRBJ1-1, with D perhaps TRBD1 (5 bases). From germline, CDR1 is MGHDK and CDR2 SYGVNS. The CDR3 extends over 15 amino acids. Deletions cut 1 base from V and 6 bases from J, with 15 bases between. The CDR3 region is CASSEFPGSVAEAFF. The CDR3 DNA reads TGTGCCAGCAGTGAATTTCCAGGGAGTGTGGCTGAAGCTTTCTTT. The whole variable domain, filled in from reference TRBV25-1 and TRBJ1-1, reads EADIYQTPRYLVIGTGKKITLECSQTMGHDKMYWYQQDPGMELHLIHYSYGVNSTEKGDLSSESTVSRIRTEHFPLTLESARPSHTSQYLCASSEFPGSVAEAFFGQGTRLTVV.

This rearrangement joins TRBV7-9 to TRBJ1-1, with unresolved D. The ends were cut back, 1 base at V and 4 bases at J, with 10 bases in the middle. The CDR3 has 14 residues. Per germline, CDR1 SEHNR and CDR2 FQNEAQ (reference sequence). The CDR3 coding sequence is TGTGCCAGCAGCTTAGTAGGTGGAGGCACTGAAGCTTTCTTT. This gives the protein CASSLVGGGTEAFF.

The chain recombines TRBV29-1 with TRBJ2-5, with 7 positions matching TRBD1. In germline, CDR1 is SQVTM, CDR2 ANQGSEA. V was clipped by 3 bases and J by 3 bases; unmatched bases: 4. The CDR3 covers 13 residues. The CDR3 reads CSVETTGKETQYF. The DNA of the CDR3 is TGCAGCGTTGAGACGACAGGGAAAGAGACCCAGTACTTC.

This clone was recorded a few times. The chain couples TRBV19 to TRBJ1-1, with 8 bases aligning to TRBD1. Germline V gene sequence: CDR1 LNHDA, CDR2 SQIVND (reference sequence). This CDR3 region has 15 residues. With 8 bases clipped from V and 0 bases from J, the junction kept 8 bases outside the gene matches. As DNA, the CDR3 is TGTGCCAGTTCGACAGGGGATCGGGTGAACACTGAAGCTTTCTTT. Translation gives CASSTGDRVNTEAFF.

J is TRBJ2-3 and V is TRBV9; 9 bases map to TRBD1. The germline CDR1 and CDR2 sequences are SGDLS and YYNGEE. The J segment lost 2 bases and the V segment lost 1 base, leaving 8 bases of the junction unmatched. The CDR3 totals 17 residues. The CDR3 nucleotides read TGTGCCAGCAGCGTATGGACAGGGGATTTGGTCACAGATACGCAGTATTTT. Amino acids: CASSVWTGDLVTDTQYF.

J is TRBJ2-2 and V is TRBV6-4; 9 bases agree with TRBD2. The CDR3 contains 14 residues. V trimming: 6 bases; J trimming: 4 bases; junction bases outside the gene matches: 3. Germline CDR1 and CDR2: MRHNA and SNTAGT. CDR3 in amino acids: CASSFSGGTGELFF. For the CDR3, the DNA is TGTGCCAGCAGCTTTAGCGGGGGCACCGGGGAGCTGTTTTTT.

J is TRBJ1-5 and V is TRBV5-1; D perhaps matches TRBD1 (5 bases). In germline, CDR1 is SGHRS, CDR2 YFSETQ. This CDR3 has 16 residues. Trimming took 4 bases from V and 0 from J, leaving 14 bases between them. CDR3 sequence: CASSPAGRNSNQPQHF. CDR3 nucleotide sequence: TGCGCCAGCAGCCCTGCGGGACGGAATAGCAATCAGCCCCAGCATTTT.

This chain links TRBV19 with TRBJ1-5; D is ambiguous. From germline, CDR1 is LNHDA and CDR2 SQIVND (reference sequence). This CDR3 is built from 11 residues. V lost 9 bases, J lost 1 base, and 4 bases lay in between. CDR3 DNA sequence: TGTGCCAGGGCCAGCAATCAGCCCCAGCATTTT. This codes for CARASNQPQHF.

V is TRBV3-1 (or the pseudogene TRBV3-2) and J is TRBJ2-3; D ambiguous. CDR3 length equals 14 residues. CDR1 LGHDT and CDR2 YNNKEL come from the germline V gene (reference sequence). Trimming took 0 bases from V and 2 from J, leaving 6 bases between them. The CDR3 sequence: CASSQDVTTDTQYF. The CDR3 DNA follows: TGTGCCAGCAGCCAAGATGTCACCACAGATACGCAGTATTTT.

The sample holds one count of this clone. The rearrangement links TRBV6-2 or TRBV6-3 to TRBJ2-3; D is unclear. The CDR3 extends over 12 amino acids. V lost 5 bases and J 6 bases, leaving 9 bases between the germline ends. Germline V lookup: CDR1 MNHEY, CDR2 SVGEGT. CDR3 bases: TGTGCCAGCAGTCAGATCGGGGATACGCAGTATTTT. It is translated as CASSQIGDTQYF.

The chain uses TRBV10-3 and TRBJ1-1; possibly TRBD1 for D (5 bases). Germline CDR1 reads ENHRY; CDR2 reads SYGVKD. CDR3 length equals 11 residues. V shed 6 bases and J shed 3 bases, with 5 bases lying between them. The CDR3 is CAIRTDTEAFF. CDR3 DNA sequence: TGTGCCATCAGGACAGACACTGAAGCTTTCTTT.

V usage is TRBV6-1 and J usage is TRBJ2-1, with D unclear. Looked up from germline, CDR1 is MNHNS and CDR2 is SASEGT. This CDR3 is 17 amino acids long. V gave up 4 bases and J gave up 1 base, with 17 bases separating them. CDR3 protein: CASSAPSWGGSYNEQFF. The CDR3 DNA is TGTGCCAGCAGTGCCCCCAGTTGGGGTGGTTCCTACAATGAGCAGTTCTTC.

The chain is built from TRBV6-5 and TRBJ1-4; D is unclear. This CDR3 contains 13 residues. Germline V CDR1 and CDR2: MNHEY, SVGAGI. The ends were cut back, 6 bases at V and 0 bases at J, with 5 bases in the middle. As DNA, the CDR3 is TGTGCCAGCAGGGGTGCAACTAATGAAAAACTGTTTTTT. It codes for CASRGATNEKLFF.

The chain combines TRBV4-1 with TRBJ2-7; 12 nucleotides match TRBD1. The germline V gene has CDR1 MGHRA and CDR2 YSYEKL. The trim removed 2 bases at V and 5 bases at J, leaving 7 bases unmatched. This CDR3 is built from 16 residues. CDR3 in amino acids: CASSQPPRDRGHEQYF. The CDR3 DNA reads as TGCGCCAGCAGCCAACCACCCCGGGACAGGGGGCACGAGCAGTACTTC.

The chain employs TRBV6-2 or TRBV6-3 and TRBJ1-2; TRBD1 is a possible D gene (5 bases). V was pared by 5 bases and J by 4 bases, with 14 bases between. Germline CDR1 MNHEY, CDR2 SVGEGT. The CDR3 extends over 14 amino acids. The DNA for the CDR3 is TGTGCCAGCAGTCAAGACAGAGACCTCTATGGCTACACCTTC. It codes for CASSQDRDLYGYTF.

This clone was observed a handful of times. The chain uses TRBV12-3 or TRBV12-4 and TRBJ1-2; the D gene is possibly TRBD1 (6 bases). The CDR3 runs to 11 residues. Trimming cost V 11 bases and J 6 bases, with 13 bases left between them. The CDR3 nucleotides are TGTGCCGCAGGGACACTCCATGGCTACACCTTC. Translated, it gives CAAGTLHGYTF.

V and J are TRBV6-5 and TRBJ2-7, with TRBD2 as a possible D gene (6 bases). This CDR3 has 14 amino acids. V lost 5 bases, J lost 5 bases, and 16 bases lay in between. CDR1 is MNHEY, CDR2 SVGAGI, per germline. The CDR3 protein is CASSPSGEIDEQYF. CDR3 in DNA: TGTGCCAGCAGTCCTTCGGGGGAAATCGACGAGCAGTACTTC.

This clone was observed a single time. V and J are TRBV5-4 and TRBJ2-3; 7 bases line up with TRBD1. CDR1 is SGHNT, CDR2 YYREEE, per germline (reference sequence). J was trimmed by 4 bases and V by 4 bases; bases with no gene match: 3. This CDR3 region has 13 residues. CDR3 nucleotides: TGTGCCAGCAGCGGGACAGCGGCAGATACGCAGTATTTT. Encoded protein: CASSGTAADTQYF.

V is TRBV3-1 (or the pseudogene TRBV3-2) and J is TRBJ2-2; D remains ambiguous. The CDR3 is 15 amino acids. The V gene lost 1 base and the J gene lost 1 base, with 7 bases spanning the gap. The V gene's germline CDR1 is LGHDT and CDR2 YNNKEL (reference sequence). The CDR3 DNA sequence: TGTGCCAGCAGCCAAGGTCCAGGGAACACCGGGGAGCTGTTTTTT. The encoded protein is CASSQGPGNTGELFF.

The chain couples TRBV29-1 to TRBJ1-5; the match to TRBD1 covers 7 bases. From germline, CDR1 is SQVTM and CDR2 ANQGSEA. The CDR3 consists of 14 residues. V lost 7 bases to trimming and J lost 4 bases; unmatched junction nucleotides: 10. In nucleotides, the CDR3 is TGCAGCGCTCGAATGACAGGGTCAAATCAGCCCCAGCATTTT. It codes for CSARMTGSNQPQHF.